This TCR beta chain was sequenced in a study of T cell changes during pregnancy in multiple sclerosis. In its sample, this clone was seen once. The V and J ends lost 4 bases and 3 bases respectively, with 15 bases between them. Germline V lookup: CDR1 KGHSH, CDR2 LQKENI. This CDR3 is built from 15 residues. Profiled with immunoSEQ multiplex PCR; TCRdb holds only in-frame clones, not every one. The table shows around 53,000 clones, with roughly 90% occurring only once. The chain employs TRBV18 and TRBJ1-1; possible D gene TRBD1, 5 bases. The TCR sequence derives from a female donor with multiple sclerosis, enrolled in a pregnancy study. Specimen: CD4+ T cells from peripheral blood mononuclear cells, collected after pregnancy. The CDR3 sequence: CASSRRRGVDTEAFF. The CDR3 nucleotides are TGTGCCAGCTCACGCCGGAGGGGCGTGGACACTGAAGCTTTCTTT.